These 26 T cell receptor beta chains were sequenced from one sample in a study of T cells expressing NK-cell markers. TCRdb reprocessed the 5' RACE reads; each CDR3 protein has one entry and no DNA is given. Its clone listing holds hundreds of thousands of distinct CDR3 sequences. The specimen sequenced was blood T cells: a sorted CD56 or NKG2C T cell subset, CD4+ or CD8+ T cells, or bulk PBMC T cells (not recorded which). The receptors originated from a man between 18 and 35 years old in good health.

The chain employs TRBV6-2 or TRBV6-3 and TRBJ1-5; the D call of TRBD1 rests on TCRdb alone, since no DNA is present to check it. Germline CDR1 is MNHEY and CDR2 is SVGEGT. The CDR3 is 16 residues long. The CDR3 is CASRLSGGRVNQPQHF.

The rearrangement joins TRBV4-1 to TRBJ1-4; with no DNA, the TCRdb D assignment of TRBD1 cannot be verified. The CDR3 totals 14 residues. CDR1 MGHRA and CDR2 YSYEKL come from the germline V gene. The CDR3 reads CASTFSQGNEKLFF.

The rearrangement uses TRBV11-1 and TRBJ2-6; TCRdb lists TRBD1, though no DNA is available to test this call. The CDR3 runs 18 residues. Per the germline V gene, CDR1 is SGHAT and CDR2 is FQDESV (reference sequence). The CDR3 reads CASSHGRQGRSGANVLTF.

This sequence joins TRBV15 and TRBJ1-3. Germline values: CDR1 LNHNV, CDR2 YYDKDF (reference sequence). The CDR3 consists of 14 residues. This CDR3 is CATWMGGSGNTIYF.

The chain couples TRBV5-5 to TRBJ2-1; as DNA is missing, the TRBD1 call by TCRdb cannot be tested. Germline values: CDR1 SGHKS, CDR2 YYEKEE (reference sequence). This CDR3 region has 16 residues. The CDR3 sequence is CASRPSWGQGGNEQFF.

The chain carries TRBV15 and TRBJ1-4. CDR1 is LNHNV, CDR2 YYDKDF, per germline (reference sequence). This CDR3 is built from 18 residues. The CDR3 sequence is CATSIIWTSVNEEQTVFF.

V usage is TRBV12-3 or TRBV12-4 and J usage is TRBJ2-1; with no DNA, the TCRdb D assignment of TRBD1 cannot be verified. The CDR3 extends over 15 amino acids. The CDR3 loop reads CASSLSGTVNNEQFF.

The chain recombines TRBV14 with TRBJ2-1; TCRdb gives TRBD2 as the D gene, but with no DNA this cannot be confirmed. The CDR3 is 13 residues long. Germline values: CDR1 SGHDN, CDR2 FVKESK. CDR3 region: CASSQVRASLQFF.

The J gene is TRBJ2-1, the V gene TRBV9; there is no DNA to check the TCRdb D call of TRBD2. Germline CDR1 SGDLS, CDR2 YYNGEE. This CDR3 has 16 residues. The CDR3: CASSALSSGSSHEQFF.

The chain has TRBV20-1 and TRBJ2-3; TCRdb proposes TRBD2, but this gene call is untestable without DNA. The CDR3 consists of 15 residues. The germline CDR1 and CDR2 sequences are DFQATT and SNEGSKA (reference sequence). The CDR3 sequence: CSARGVGGSTDTQYF.

The chain combines TRBV5-1 with TRBJ2-7; no DNA is available, so the TRBD1 call from TCRdb remains unchecked. The CDR3 contains 15 residues. Germline V gene data show CDR1 as SGHRS and CDR2 as YFSETQ. CDR3 protein: CASSYLPGETYEQYF. The full variable domain, its missing parts supplied by reference TRBV5-1 and TRBJ2-7, is KAGVTQTPRYLIKTRGQQVTLSCSPISGHRSVSWYQQTPGQGLQFLFEYFSETQRNKGNFPGRFSGRQFSNSRSEMNVSTLELGDSALYLCASSYLPGETYEQYFGPGTRLTVT.

The V gene is TRBV18, the J gene TRBJ1-5; TCRdb lists TRBD1, though no DNA is available to test this call. The CDR3 is 16 amino acids. The V gene's germline CDR1 is KGHSH and CDR2 LQKENI. This CDR3 reads CASSPTTGHSNQPQHF.

The gene calls are TRBV20-1 and TRBJ2-1; TCRdb's assignment of TRBD1 cannot be checked, as there is no DNA. Germline lookup yields CDR1 DFQATT and CDR2 SNEGSKA (reference sequence). The CDR3 covers 15 residues. The CDR3 region is CSARDGQLRNNEQFF.

V and J are TRBV12-3 or TRBV12-4 and TRBJ1-6. The CDR3 runs to 16 residues. CDR3 sequence: CASSLGFGGDNSPLHF.

The chain carries TRBV12-3 or TRBV12-4 and TRBJ2-5. CDR3 length: 13 residues. CDR3 protein: CASREDTQETQYF.

The CDR3 here is CASSDGGAEENSYGYTF. The chain is built from TRBV6-1 and TRBJ1-2; with no DNA, the TCRdb D assignment of TRBD1 cannot be verified. This CDR3 has 17 amino acids. Germline CDR1 reads MNHNS; CDR2 reads SASEGT.

The chain employs TRBV5-4 and TRBJ2-3; absent DNA, TCRdb's TRBD1 call cannot be checked. The CDR3 sequence is 16 residues long. CDR1 and CDR2 (germline): SGHNT, YYREEE (reference sequence). This CDR3 is CASSPKLATGEDTQYF.

V usage is TRBV5-1 and J usage is TRBJ2-5; TCRdb's D call of TRBD2 is untestable without DNA. Germline V gives CDR1 SGHRS, CDR2 YFSETQ. The CDR3 length is 15 residues. This CDR3 reads CASSPPGAGRETQYF.

J is TRBJ2-5 and V is TRBV7-9; without DNA, the TCRdb call of TRBD1 cannot be checked. This CDR3 has 17 amino acids. Germline lookup yields CDR1 SEHNR and CDR2 FQNEAQ (reference sequence). The CDR3 sequence is CASSSHPKGVGQETQYF.

The chain's CDR3 is CASSLERQSTDTQYF. The rearrangement joins TRBV5-1 to TRBJ2-3; the TCRdb D gene call, TRBD1, has no DNA to confirm it. There are 15 residues in the CDR3. Germline CDR1 is SGHRS and CDR2 is YFSETQ.

The chain links TRBV6-2 or TRBV6-3 to TRBJ2-1; as DNA is missing, the TRBD2 call by TCRdb cannot be tested. Germline lookup yields CDR1 MNHEY and CDR2 SVGEGT. This CDR3 region has 15 residues. The CDR3 region is CASKRLAGNYNEQFF.

This chain uses TRBV24-1 with TRBJ2-7. Per germline, CDR1 KGHDR and CDR2 SFDVKD. CDR3 size: 14 residues. The chain's CDR3 is CATSDPTSPYEQYF.

The CDR3 spells CASSVGTSGKETQYF. The J gene is TRBJ2-5, the V gene TRBV3-1; as DNA is missing, the TRBD2 call by TCRdb cannot be tested. The CDR3 contains 15 residues. The germline gives CDR1 LGHDT, CDR2 YNNKEL (reference sequence).

This chain links TRBV12-3 or TRBV12-4 with TRBJ2-2; TCRdb returns TRBD2, unconfirmable since there is no DNA. The CDR3 is 13 residues long. CDR3 protein: CASSGGYTGELFF.

This chain uses TRBV5-1 with TRBJ1-2; there is no DNA to check the TCRdb D call of TRBD1. Germline-derived CDR1 and CDR2 are SGHRS and YFSETQ. The CDR3 runs to 15 residues. The CDR3 loop reads CASSSTGQGKGRYTF.

The gene calls are TRBV12-3 or TRBV12-4 and TRBJ1-3; TCRdb lists TRBD1, though no DNA is available to test this call. The CDR3 spans 19 residues. The chain's CDR3 is CASSFPARTPADSGNTIYF.